This paragraph reports one T cell receptor beta chain. Its antigen remains unknown. Germline values: CDR1 MNHEY, CDR2 SMNVEV (reference sequence). This CDR3 comprises 15 residues. V was cut by 3 bases and J by 1 base, with 12 bases left in between. Each donor gave ten milliliters of peripheral blood. This entry is derived from a study of blood T cells in healthy people across ages. Points from the study as a whole: Diversity estimates drawn from one million T cells were deemed underestimates. Higher diversity, along with more naive CD4+ cells, distinguished long-lived donors from aged donors.

Together with a sample-barcoded 5' primer, a J-beta primer mix was included in a second PCR lasting about 6 to 12 cycles. MiXCR, applied by TCRdb to the 5' RACE reads, yields one record per CDR3 protein. The table shows about 1,400,000 distinct CDR3 sequences, with approximately 59% occurring only once. The TCR originated in a man aged 18-30 years in good health. Material: blood. The V and J genes are TRBV27 and TRBJ1-1; D is uncertain. For the CDR3, the DNA is TGTGCCAGCAGTTTTCAGGCGTTAAAGAACACTGAAGCTTTCTTT. Residues: CASSFQALKNTEAFF.